This T cell receptor (beta chain) derives from a study of T cell repertoires in cytomegalovirus infection (dated by TCRdb to about 2019). Background on the whole study: The HLA type of each donor mattered for the analysis, because public TCR beta signatures pointed to carriage of CMV infection along with the matching HLA type. Overall study outcomes, separate from this receptor: The ex vivo response was dominated by HLA-C-restricted CMV-specific TCR beta clonotypes, which also provided the single most frequent clonotype in two of eight donors. In both this cohort and an independent cohort of 300 to 450 donors, the cumulative frequency of public TCR beta family members distinguished carriers of CMV infection plus the relevant HLA type.

In its sample, this clonotype was seen many times. Its antigen is still unknown. Base quality data are lacking; no much larger clone is found one base away. The sample was run on an Illumina HiSeq 1500. The public reads were quality trimmed at Q25 with fastp and then assembled into clones with MiXCR by TCRdb, keeping productive beta chains. Rows matching on CDR3 protein sequence are summarized as one entry with the most common DNA and genes. Recorded for this sample are nearly 550,000 distinct CDR3 sequences; 15% to 20% of them occurred a single time. The ten largest clones represent roughly a quarter of the sample. The CDR3 covers 14 residues, taking in both the cysteine and the phenylalanine. The entry retains the CDR3 DNA only, 42 bases that are in frame from base 1. The germline V gene (reference sequence) yields SEHNR for CDR1 and FQNEAQ for CDR2. Deletion took 3 bases off V and 2 bases off J, with a span of 10 bases between the germline ends.

This TCR was recovered from a human donor in good health (CMV status not recorded). Some clones in this sample may be carry-over from other donors' samples. The V and J segments used are TRBV7-9 and TRBJ1-2; tentative D gene TRBD1, with 5 bases matching. Sequenced input: CD8+ T cells from PBMCs. The DNA sequence is as follows: TGTGCCAGCAGCTTTACGGACAAAAACTATGGCTACACCTTC. It translates as CASSFTDKNYGYTF.